This TCR beta chain appears in the sequencing data of a study of cytomegalovirus exposure and HLA in healthy donors. Study-wide findings and caveats: Analysis was carried out at a later point, and it linked a missense DCLRE1C variant to TCR beta V- and J-gene trimming.

The PCR employed 60 Vbeta primers together with 13 Jbeta primers. The repertoire was sequenced with immunoSEQ multiplex PCR; TCRdb's copy has only in-frame clones and lacks some. Of about 120,000 clones detected, 82% appear once; the ten largest clones hold 22%. To note about this clone: As yet, its antigen is unknown.

Germline-derived CDR1 and CDR2 are MDHEN and SYDVKM. J was trimmed by 10 bases and V by 2 bases; bases with no gene match: 5. This CDR3 contains 13 residues. The chain uses TRBV28 and TRBJ2-7; TRBD1 agrees at 10 bases. This sequence was found in a young man in good health and CMV-seropositive. The sample taken for sequencing was PBMCs. CDR3: CASSLPGTGDQYV. The CDR3 coding sequence is TGTGCCAGCAGTTTACCCGGGACAGGGGACCAGTACGTC.